This T cell receptor beta chain is from a study of lymphopenia after photon versus proton radiotherapy. Study conclusions and caveats: A bigger post-nadir fall in TCR diversity correlated inversely with survival time in deceased patients. Oligoclonal CD8+ Temra expansion after nadir drove photon patients' diversity drop. Proton therapy kept repertoires fairly stable, unlike photons, which gained effector/memory cells.

Measured with immunoSEQ multiplex PCR; TCRdb has only the in-frame clones, and not every one. The table has around 55,000 clones, approximately 88% seen once. Notes on this clone: Its target is unknown.

Per the germline V gene, CDR1 is SGDLS and CDR2 is YYNGEE. The CDR3 spans 16 residues. V trimming: 0 bases; J trimming: 5 bases; junction bases outside the gene matches: 7. The specimen comprised peripheral blood, sampled from a patient treated with proton-based radiotherapy. The chain joins TRBV9 to TRBJ2-1, with TRBD2 matching over 8 bases. This clonotype was sampled from a man aged 60 to 75 with pancreatic cancer. CDR3 sequence (DNA): TGTGCCAGCAGCGTAGGGGGGACTAGTACCAACAATGAGCAGTTCTTC. Protein: CASSVGGTSTNNEQFF.